Below are 18 T cell receptor beta chains sequenced from a single sample in a study of T cells in women clearing cervical HPV infection (dated by TCRdb to the late 2010s). The protocol used for the library was the immunoSEQ multiplex PCR assay. TCRdb took over this immuneACCESS table, retaining in-frame rearrangements with V and J assigned. Such tables are incomplete; in checked studies, under half of the missing clones stem from an unresolved V gene, and the remainder is unexplained. The table kept for this sample lists more than 20,000 clones. The ten biggest clones cover over 7.5% of the sample. Sequencing input: blood buffy coat. The source of these receptors is a woman between 18 and 75 years old with a cervical HPV16 infection that either progressed to CIN3+ or cleared (not recorded which).

Note on this clone: The read ends 3 residues before the CDR3 terminus; that terminus is restored from the germline J gene. This chain connects TRBV6-1 to TRBJ1-2, with D unclear. The CDR3 contains 15 residues. Germline CDR1 reads MNHNS; CDR2 reads SASEGT. The covered CDR3 bases are TGTGCCAGCAGTGAAGCGCTTGCACCCCCCTACGAC. This encodes CASSEALAPPYD. The whole CDR3 sequence is CASSEALAPPYDYTF.

Turning to this clone: Read coverage stops 3 residues before the CDR3 terminus; the germline J gene supplies the remainder. The rearrangement links TRBV20-1 to TRBJ2-7; perhaps TRBD2 as D (6 bases). Germline CDR1 and CDR2: DFQATT and SNEGSKA (reference sequence). The V gene lost 7 bases and the J gene lost 3 bases, with 16 bases spanning the gap. This CDR3 spans 13 amino acids. The CDR3 is CSGRDSRRYEQYF. CDR3 DNA, as far as it was read: TGCAGTGGAAGGGACTCCCGTCGCTACGAG.

In regard to this clone: The read falls 3 residues short of the CDR3 end, and the missing part is taken from the germline J gene. The genes are TRBV5-1 and TRBJ2-2; D unclear. Trimming took off 2 bases at V and 7 bases at J, with 9 bases between the two ends. The V gene's germline CDR1 is SGHRS and CDR2 YFSETQ. This CDR3 has 13 amino acids. The CDR3 sequence is CASSLLVGGELFF. Incomplete CDR3 DNA: TGCGCCAGCAGCTTATTAGTCGGCGGGGAG.

Of note for this clone: With the read ending 3 residues before the CDR3 end, the germline J gene is used to fill in that end. The V call is TRBV10-3, the J call TRBJ1-1; D gene ambiguous. The length of the CDR3 is 11 residues. Per germline, CDR1 ENHRY and CDR2 SYGVKD. The V and J ends lost 3 bases and 4 bases respectively, with 3 bases between them. This chain's CDR3 is CAISDSTEAFF. The DNA read from the CDR3 is TGTGCCATCAGTGACAGCACTGAA.

Concerning this clone itself: The read comes to an end 3 residues before the CDR3 does, leaving the germline J gene to fill in the end. The chain combines TRBV7-8 with TRBJ1-4, with D possibly being TRBD1 (5 bases). Per the germline V gene, CDR1 is SGHVS and CDR2 is FQNEAQ. V was clipped by 5 bases and J by 7 bases, with 11 bases between them. CDR3 length equals 13 residues. The DNA read from the CDR3 is TGTGCCAGCAGCACCGACAGTGGTGAAAAA. Residues: CASSTDSGEK. The CDR3 in full is CASSTDSGEKLFF. The full variable domain, with the rest looked up from reference TRBV7-8 and TRBJ1-4, is GAGVSQSPRYKVAKRGQDVALRCDPISGHVSLFWYQQALGQGPEFLTYFQNEAQLDKSGLPSDRFFAERPEGSVSTLKIQRTQQEDSAVYLCASSTDSGEKLFFGSGTQLSVL.

This clone is identified as medium-sized from frequency. The read comes to an end 3 residues before the CDR3 does, leaving the germline J gene to fill in the end. The chain has TRBV7-9 and TRBJ2-7, with D possibly TRBD2 on 6 matching bases. Germline loops: CDR1 SEHNR, CDR2 FQNEAQ (reference sequence). CDR3 size: 14 residues. Trimming removed 2 bases from V and 3 bases from J, with 11 bases in between. The chain's CDR3 is CASSLTGVIYEQYF. The part of the CDR3 DNA that was read is TGTGCCAGCAGCTTAACGGGGGTTATCTACGAG. Looking up the rest from reference TRBV7-9 and TRBJ2-7 gives the full variable domain: DTGVSQNPRHKITKRGQNVTFRCDPISEHNRLYWYRQTLGQGPEFLTYFQNEAQLEKSRLLSDRFSAERPKGSFSTLEIQRTEQGDSAMYLCASSLTGVIYEQYFGPGTRLTVT.

Concerning this clone itself: The read comes to an end 3 residues before the CDR3 does, leaving the germline J gene to fill in the end. V gene TRBV19 combines with J gene TRBJ2-7; 7 bases map to TRBD2. V trimming: 3 bases; J trimming: 2 bases; junction bases outside the gene matches: 4. This CDR3 spans 14 amino acids. Germline CDR1 is LNHDA and CDR2 is SQIVND (reference sequence). This chain's CDR3 is CASSIQTSAYEQYF. The sequenced CDR3 bases are TGTGCCAGTAGTATTCAAACTAGCGCCTACGAG.

On this clone itself: The read finishes 3 residues shy of the CDR3 end, and the germline J gene is used to complete it. The chain has TRBV4-1 and TRBJ2-3; 9 nucleotides line up with TRBD2. The CDR3 extends over 17 amino acids. Trimming cost V 4 bases and J 2 bases; bases outside gene matches: 10. CDR1 MGHRA and CDR2 YSYEKL come from the germline V gene. The sequenced part of the CDR3 DNA is TGCGCCAGCAGCCCCTCGGCGGGGGGGGTCGCCACAGATACG. Translating gives CASSPSAGGVATDT. The CDR3 as a whole reads CASSPSAGGVATDTQYF.

Regarding this clone: From the germline J gene comes the end of the CDR3, since the read stops 3 residues before it. The chain is built from TRBV12-3 or TRBV12-4 and TRBJ2-1, with 13 nucleotides matching TRBD2. V shed 6 bases, J shed 6 bases, and the junction held 5 bases outside the gene matches. This CDR3 region has 15 residues. The covered CDR3 bases are TGTGCCAGCAGCCGGGGACTAGCGGGACCCAATGAG. The encoded protein is CASSRGLAGPNE. From start to end, the CDR3 is CASSRGLAGPNEQFF.

Note on this clone: The read ends 3 residues before the CDR3 terminus; that terminus is restored from the germline J gene. The chain employs TRBV29-1 and TRBJ2-3; the match to TRBD2 covers 12 bases. Per the germline V gene, CDR1 is SQVTM and CDR2 is ANQGSEA. CDR3 length equals 19 residues. With 2 bases clipped from V and 4 bases from J, the junction kept 16 bases outside the gene matches. CDR3 DNA (partial): TGCAGCGTTGAACTTTTAATCCGGACTAGCGGGACGCCGCCAGATACG. Encoded protein: CSVELLIRTSGTPPDT. The full CDR3 sequence reads CSVELLIRTSGTPPDTQYF.

In the case of this clone: The read is 3 residues too short to cover the CDR3 end, so that end is filled in from the germline J gene. The chain links TRBV9 to TRBJ2-1; D possibly corresponds to TRBD1 (5 bases). This CDR3 comprises 14 residues. V was cut by 1 base and J by 7 bases, with 12 bases left in between. CDR1 is SGDLS, CDR2 YYNGEE, per germline. CDR3 sequence reads: CASSVLGQENEQFF. Partial CDR3 DNA: TGTGCCAGCAGCGTACTGGGGCAAGAGAATGAG.

With respect to this clone: The CDR3 end is not reached by the read, which stops 3 residues before it; the germline J gene fills it in. The V and J genes are TRBV5-1 and TRBJ2-1, with 10 bases identical to TRBD2. The CDR3 sequence is 15 residues long. J lost 4 bases, V lost 4 bases, and 5 bases had no gene match. Germline CDR1 reads SGHRS; CDR2 reads YFSETQ. CDR3 DNA (partial): TGCGCCAGCAGCCATCTAGCGGGGGATTACAATGAG. Its protein product is CASSHLAGDYNE. The CDR3, in full, reads CASSHLAGDYNEQFF.

With regard to this clone: Germline and junction disagree at one end, which may indicate a read error. The CDR3 end lies 3 residues beyond the end of the read and is filled in from the germline J gene. The rearrangement joins TRBV7-9 to TRBJ1-2, with unresolved D. The V gene's germline CDR1 is SEHNR and CDR2 FQNEAQ (reference sequence). The CDR3 is 14 residues long. The CDR3 DNA, read in part, is TGTTCCAGCAGTTTAGCGGCATTCGCCTATGGC. Protein sequence: CSSSLAAFAYG. The whole CDR3 sequence is CSSSLAAFAYGYTF.

A word on this clone: The read stops 3 residues short of the end of the CDR3; the missing end is completed from the germline J gene. The chain employs TRBV20-1 and TRBJ1-2, with a weak D call TRBD1 (6 bases). This CDR3 region has 12 residues. V was clipped by 6 bases and J by 2 bases, with 10 bases between them. Germline CDR1 DFQATT, CDR2 SNEGSKA (reference sequence). The covered CDR3 bases are TGCAGTGCCAATACAGGGAACTATGGC. Protein: CSANTGNYG. The full CDR3 reads CSANTGNYGYTF.

Of note for this clone: The read terminates 3 residues before the CDR3 end, so the remaining end is supplied by the germline J gene. The gene calls are TRBV20-1 and TRBJ2-7; a weak D match, TRBD1 (6 bases). V lost 5 bases and J lost 3, with 17 bases in between. In germline, CDR1 is DFQATT, CDR2 SNEGSKA (reference sequence). The CDR3 length is 14 residues. The CDR3 here is CSALTGAADYEQYF. Partial CDR3 DNA: TGCAGTGCTTTGACAGGAGCCGCGGACTACGAG.

Comments on this clone: Read data end 3 residues before the CDR3 end; the end is taken from the germline J gene. This sequence joins TRBV6-1 and TRBJ1-1; the D gene is possibly TRBD1 (6 bases). The CDR3 extends over 16 amino acids. Trimming pared 0 bases from V and 3 bases from J, leaving 14 bases between. Germline V gives CDR1 MNHNS, CDR2 SASEGT. Incomplete CDR3 DNA: TGTGCCAGCAGTGAAGCCCCCTCGTCAGGGGACACTGAA. Residues: CASSEAPSSGDTE. The whole CDR3 is CASSEAPSSGDTEAFF.

Comments on this clone: The sequenced fragment ends 3 residues before the CDR3 boundary, so the rest is inferred from the germline J gene. This rearrangement joins TRBV2 to TRBJ2-3; 9 positions agree with TRBD2. The CDR3 is 16 amino acids. The germline V gene encodes CDR1 SNHLY and CDR2 FYNNEI. Trimming took 4 bases from V and 5 from J; bases not matched to a gene: 10. CDR3 loop: CASSGGASGVGDTQYF. CDR3 bases read: TGTGCCAGCAGTGGAGGAGCTAGCGGGGTGGGAGATACG. The full variable domain, its missing parts supplied by reference TRBV2 and TRBJ2-3, is EPEVTQTPSHQVTQMGQEVILRCVPISNHLYFYWYRQILGQKVEFLVSFYNNEISEKSEIFDDQFSVERPDGSNFTLKIRSTKLEDSAMYFCASSGGASGVGDTQYFGPGTRLTVL.

With respect to this clone: The read ends 3 residues shy of where the CDR3 ends; the end is completed using the germline J gene. V is TRBV7-6 and J is TRBJ2-3; D uncertain. This CDR3 spans 13 amino acids. The V and J ends lost 5 bases and 7 bases respectively, with 13 bases between them. Germline lookup yields CDR1 SGHVS and CDR2 FNYEAQ. The sequenced part of the CDR3 DNA is TGTGCCAGCAGCCCAGTCCCGATGAATACG. Translated: CASSPVPMNT. The whole CDR3 is CASSPVPMNTQYF.